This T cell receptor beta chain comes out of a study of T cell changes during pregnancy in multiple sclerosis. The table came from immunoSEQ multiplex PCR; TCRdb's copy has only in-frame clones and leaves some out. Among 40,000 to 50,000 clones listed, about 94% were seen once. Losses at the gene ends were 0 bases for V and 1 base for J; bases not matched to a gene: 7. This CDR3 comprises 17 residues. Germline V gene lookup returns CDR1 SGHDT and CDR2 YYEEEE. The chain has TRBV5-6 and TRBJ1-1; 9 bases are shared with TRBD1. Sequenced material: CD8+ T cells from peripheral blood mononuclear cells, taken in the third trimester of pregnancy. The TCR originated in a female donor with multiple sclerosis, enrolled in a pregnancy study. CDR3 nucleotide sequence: TGTGCCAGCAGCTTGGAGGGACAGGGATTAACGAACACTGAAGCTTTCTTT. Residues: CASSLEGQGLTNTEAFF. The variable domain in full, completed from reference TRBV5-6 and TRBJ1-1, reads DAGVTQSPTHLIKTRGQQVTLRCSPKSGHDTVSWYQQALGQGPQFIFQYYEEEERQRGNFPDRFSGHQFPNYSSELNVNALLLGDSALYLCASSLEGQGLTNTEAFFGQGTRLTVV.